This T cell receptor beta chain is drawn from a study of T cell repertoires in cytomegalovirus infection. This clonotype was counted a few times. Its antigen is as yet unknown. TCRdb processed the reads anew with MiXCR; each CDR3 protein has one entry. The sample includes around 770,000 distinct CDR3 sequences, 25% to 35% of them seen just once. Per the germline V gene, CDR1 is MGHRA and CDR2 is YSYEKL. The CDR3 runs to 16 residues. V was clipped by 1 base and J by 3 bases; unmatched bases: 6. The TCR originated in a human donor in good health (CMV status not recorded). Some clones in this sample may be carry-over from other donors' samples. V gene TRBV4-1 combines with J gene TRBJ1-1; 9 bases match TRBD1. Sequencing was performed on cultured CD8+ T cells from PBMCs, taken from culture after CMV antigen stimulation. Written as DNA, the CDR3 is TGCGCCAGCAGCCAAGGACAGGGGGAGGCGTACACTGAAGCTTTCTTT. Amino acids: CASSQGQGEAYTEAFF.